This section outlines one T cell receptor (beta chain) sequence together with its context. The antigen remains undetermined. The data were obtained in a study of T cell responses to AZD1222 COVID-19 vaccine. Study results and caveats: Of the AZD1222 recipients, only six or seven were seropositive at baseline. It should be noted that donors were predominantly white British and more often female, and clonal diversity was possibly underestimated.

Some clones are missing from TCRdb's copy, which holds only in-frame ones; the method was immunoSEQ multiplex PCR. The sample has fewer than 150,000 clones; over 90% are singletons. Trimming removed 7 bases from V and 9 bases from J, with 13 bases in between. The CDR3 consists of 12 residues. Per germline, CDR1 SNHLY and CDR2 FYNNEI. This sequence was found in an adult in good health. Sequenced here: peripheral blood, sampled on day 0 of AZD1222 vaccination. The V gene is TRBV2, the J gene TRBJ2-4; no firm D call. Here the CDR3 reads CASNDRARIQYF. In nucleotides, the CDR3 is TGTGCCAGCAACGATCGGGCGCGCATTCAGTACTTC.